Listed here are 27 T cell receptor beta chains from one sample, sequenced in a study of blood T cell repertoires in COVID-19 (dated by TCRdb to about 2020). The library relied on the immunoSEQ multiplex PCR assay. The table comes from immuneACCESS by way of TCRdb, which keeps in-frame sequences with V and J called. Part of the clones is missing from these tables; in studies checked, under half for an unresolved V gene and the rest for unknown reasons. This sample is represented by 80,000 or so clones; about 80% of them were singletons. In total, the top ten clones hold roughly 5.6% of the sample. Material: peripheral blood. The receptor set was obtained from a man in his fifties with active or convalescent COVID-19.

The CDR3 loop reads CASSQEQGRTEAFF. Here the CDR3 DNA reads TGTGCCAGCAGCCAAGAACAGGGGAGAACTGAAGCTTTCTTT. The chain joins TRBV3-1 (or the pseudogene TRBV3-2) to TRBJ1-1; 7 nucleotides match TRBD1. Trimming took 0 bases from V and 5 from J; bases not matched to a gene: 3. CDR3 length: 14 residues. Germline V CDR1 and CDR2: LGHDT, YNNKEL (reference sequence).

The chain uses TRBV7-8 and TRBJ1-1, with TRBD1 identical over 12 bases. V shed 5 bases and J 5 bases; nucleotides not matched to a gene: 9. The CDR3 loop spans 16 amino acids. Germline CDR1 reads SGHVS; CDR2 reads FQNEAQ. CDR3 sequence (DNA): TGTGCCAGCAGCCTCCGGGACAGGGGGCCTTTGACTGAAGCTTTCTTT. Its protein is CASSLRDRGPLTEAFF.

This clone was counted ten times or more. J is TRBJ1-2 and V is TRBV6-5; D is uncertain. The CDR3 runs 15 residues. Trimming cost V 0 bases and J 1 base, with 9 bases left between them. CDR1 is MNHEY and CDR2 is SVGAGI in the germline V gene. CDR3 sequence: CASSYSSGNNYGYTF. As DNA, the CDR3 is TGTGCCAGCAGTTACTCGAGCGGGAATAACTATGGCTACACCTTC.

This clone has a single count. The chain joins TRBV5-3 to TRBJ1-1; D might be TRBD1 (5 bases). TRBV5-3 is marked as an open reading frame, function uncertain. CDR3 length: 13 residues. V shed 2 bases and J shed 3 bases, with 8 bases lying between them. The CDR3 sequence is CARSFRGDTEAFF. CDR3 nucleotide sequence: TGTGCCAGAAGCTTTCGGGGGGACACTGAAGCTTTCTTT.

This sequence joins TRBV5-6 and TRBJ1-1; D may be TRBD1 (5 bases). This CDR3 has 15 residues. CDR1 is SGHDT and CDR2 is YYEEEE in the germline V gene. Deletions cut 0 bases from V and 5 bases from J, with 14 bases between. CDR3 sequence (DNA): TGTGCCAGCAGCTTGGCCCCAGGGAAGGGGACTGAAGCTTTCTTT. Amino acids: CASSLAPGKGTEAFF.

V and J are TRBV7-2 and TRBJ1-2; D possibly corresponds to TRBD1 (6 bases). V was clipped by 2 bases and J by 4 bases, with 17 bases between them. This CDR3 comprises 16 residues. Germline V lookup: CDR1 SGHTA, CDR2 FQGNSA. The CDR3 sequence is CASSLLPGDRFYGYTF. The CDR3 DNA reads TGTGCCAGCAGCTTACTCCCAGGGGACCGCTTCTATGGCTACACCTTC.

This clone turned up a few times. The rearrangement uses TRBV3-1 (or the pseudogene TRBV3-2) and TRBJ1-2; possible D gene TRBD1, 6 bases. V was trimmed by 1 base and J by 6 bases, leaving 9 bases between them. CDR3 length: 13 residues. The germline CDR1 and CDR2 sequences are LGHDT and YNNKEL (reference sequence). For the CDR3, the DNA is TGTGCCAGCAGCCAAGCCCCAGGGGATGGCTACACCTTC. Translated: CASSQAPGDGYTF.

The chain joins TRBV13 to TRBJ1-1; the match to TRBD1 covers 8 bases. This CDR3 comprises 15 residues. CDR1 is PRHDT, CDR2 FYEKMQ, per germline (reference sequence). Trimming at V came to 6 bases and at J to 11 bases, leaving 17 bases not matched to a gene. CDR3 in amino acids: CASSQTRDRLTRAFF. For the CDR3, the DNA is TGTGCCAGCAGTCAAACCCGGGACAGGCTAACCCGGGCTTTCTTT.

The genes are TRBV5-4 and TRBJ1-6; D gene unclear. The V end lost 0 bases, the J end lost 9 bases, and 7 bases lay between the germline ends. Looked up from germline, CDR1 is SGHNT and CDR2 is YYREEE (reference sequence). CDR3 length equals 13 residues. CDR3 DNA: TGTGCCAGCAGCTTGGGGAACAGTTCACCCCTCCACTTT. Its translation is CASSLGNSSPLHF.

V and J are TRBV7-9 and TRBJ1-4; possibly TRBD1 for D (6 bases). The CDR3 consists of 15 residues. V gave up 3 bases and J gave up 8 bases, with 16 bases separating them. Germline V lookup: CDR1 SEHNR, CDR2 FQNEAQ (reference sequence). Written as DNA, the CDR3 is TGTGCCAGCAGCTTTCCCCAGGACAGTGGGGAAAAACTGTTTTTT. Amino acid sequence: CASSFPQDSGEKLFF.

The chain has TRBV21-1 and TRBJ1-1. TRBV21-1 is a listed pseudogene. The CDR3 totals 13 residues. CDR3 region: CASSKAGATEAFF. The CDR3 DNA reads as TGTGCCAGCAGCAAAGCGGGAGCCACTGAAGCTTTCTTT.

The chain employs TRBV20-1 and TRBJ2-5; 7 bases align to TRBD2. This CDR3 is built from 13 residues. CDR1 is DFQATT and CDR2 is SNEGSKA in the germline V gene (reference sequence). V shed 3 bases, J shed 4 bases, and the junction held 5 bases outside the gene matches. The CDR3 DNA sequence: TGCAGTGCTAGTTCGTTAGCGGGAGAGACCCAGTACTTC. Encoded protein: CSASSLAGETQYF.

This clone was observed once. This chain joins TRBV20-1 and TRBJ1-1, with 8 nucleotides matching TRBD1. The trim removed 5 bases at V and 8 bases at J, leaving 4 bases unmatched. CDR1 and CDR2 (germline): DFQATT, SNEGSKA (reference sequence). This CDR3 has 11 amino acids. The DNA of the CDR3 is TGCAGTGCTCTGGGACAGGCAGAAGCTTTCTTT. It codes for CSALGQAEAFF.

CDR3 loop: CASSYSGGLGGELFF. The CDR3 nucleotides read TGTGCCAGCAGCTATAGCGGGGGACTAGGCGGGGAGCTGTTTTTT. V gene TRBV7-9 combines with J gene TRBJ2-2, with 9 nucleotides matching TRBD2. The CDR3 loop spans 15 amino acids. J gave up 7 bases and V 4 bases, and 7 bases lay outside the gene matches. Germline lookup yields CDR1 SEHNR and CDR2 FQNEAQ (reference sequence).

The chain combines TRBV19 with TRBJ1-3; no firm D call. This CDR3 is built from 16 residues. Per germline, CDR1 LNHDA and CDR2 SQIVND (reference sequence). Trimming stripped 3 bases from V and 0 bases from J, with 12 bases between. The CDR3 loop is CASSIAGITSGNTIYF. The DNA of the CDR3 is TGTGCCAGTAGTATCGCAGGTATAACCTCTGGAAACACCATATATTTT.

The chain's CDR3 is CASSLPGTGDYNEQFF. The DNA for the CDR3 is TGCGCCAGCAGCTTGCCCGGGACAGGGGATTACAATGAGCAGTTCTTC. The chain carries TRBV5-1 and TRBJ2-1; 10 bases map to TRBD1. V dropped 1 base and J dropped 4; count of bases not matched to a gene: 5. The CDR3 consists of 16 residues. Germline loops: CDR1 SGHRS, CDR2 YFSETQ.

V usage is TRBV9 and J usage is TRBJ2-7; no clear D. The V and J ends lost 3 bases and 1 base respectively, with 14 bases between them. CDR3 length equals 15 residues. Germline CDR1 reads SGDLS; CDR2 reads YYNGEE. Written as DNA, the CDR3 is TGTGCCAGCAGCGGAGGCCCCTCGCTATCCTACGAGCAGTACTTC. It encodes CASSGGPSLSYEQYF.

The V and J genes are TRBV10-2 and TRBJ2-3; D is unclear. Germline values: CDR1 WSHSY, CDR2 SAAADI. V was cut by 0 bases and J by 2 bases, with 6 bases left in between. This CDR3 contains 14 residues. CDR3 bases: TGCGCCAGCAGTGAGTCCCATTCCACAGATACGCAGTATTTT. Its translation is CASSESHSTDTQYF.

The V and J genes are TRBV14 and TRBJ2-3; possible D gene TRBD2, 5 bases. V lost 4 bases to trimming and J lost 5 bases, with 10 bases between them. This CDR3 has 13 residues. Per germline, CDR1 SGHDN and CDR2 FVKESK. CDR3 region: CASSPRAGDTQYF. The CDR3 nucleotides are TGTGCCAGCAGCCCCCGTGCGGGAGATACGCAGTATTTT.

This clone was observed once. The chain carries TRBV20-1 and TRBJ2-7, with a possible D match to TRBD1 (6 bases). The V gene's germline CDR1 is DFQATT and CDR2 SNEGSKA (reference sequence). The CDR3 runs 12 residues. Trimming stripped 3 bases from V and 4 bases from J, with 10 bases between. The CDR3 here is CSASPGVYEQYF. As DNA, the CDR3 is TGCAGTGCTAGTCCAGGGGTTTACGAGCAGTACTTC.

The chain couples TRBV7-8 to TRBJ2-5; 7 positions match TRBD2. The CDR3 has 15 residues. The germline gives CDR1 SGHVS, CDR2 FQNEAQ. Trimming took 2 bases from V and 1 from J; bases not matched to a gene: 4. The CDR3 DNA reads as TGTGCCAGCAGCTTATCCGGACTAGGCCAAGAGACCCAGTACTTC. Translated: CASSLSGLGQETQYF.

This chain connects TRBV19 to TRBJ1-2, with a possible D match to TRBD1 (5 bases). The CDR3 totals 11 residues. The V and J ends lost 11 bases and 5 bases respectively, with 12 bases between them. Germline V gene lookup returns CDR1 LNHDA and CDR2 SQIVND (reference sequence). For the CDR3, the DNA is TGTGCCGCAGGGTTCGGGTATGGCTACACCTTC. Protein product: CAAGFGYGYTF.

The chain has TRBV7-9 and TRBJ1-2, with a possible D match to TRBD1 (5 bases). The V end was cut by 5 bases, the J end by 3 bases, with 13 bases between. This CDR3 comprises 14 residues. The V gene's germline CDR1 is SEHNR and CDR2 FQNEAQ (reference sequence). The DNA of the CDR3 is TGTGCCAGCAGCCTGGGATCGGGGGACTATGGCTACACCTTC. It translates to CASSLGSGDYGYTF.

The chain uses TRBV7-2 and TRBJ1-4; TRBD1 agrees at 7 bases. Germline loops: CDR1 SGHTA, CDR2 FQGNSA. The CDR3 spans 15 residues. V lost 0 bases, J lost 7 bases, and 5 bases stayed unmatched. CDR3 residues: CASSLAGQRGEKLFF. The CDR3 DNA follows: TGTGCCAGCAGCTTAGCGGGACAGAGGGGTGAAAAACTGTTTTTT.

The CDR3 DNA is TGTGCCAGCAGCGTAGCCCTAGCGGGTCTAAGAGCAGATACGCAGTATTTT. It is translated as CASSVALAGLRADTQYF. The V and J genes are TRBV9 and TRBJ2-3; 8 nucleotides agree with TRBD2. Germline V gene data show CDR1 as SGDLS and CDR2 as YYNGEE. This CDR3 contains 17 residues. V gave up 0 bases and J gave up 4 bases; unmatched junction bases: 10.

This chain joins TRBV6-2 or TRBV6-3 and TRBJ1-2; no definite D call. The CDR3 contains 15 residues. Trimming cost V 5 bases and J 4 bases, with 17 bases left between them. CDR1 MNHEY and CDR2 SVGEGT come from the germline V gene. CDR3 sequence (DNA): TGTGCCAGCAGTACTAGGCGCGGGTCCCTCTATGGCTACACCTTC. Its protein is CASSTRRGSLYGYTF.

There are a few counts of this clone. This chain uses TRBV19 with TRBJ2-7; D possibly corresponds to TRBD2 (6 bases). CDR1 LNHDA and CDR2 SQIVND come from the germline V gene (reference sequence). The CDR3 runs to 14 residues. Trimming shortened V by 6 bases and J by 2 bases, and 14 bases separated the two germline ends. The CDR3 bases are TGTGCCAGTAGCGTGGGAGGCAGCGCCTACGAGCAGTACTTC. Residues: CASSVGGSAYEQYF.